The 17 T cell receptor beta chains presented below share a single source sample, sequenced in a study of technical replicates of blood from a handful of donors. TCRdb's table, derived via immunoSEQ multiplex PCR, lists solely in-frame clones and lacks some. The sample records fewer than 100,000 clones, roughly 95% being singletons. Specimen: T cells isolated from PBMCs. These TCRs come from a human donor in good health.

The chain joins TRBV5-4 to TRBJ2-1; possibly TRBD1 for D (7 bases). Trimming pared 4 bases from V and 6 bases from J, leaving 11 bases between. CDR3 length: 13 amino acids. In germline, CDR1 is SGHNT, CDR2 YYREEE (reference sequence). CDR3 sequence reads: CASSVQGGNEQFF. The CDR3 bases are TGTGCCAGCAGCGTCCAGGGGGGCAATGAGCAGTTCTTC.

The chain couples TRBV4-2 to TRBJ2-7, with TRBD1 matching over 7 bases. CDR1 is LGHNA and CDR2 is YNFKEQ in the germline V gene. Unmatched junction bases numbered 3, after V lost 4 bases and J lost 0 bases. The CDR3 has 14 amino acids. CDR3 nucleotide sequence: TGTGCCAGCAGCCGGGGGACAGCCTCCTACGAGCAGTACTTC. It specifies CASSRGTASYEQYF.

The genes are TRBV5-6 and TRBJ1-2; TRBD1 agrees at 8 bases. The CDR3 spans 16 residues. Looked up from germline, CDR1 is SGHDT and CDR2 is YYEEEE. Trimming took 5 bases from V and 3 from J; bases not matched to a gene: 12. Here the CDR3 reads CASSLSPGGAYYGYTF. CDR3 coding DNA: TGTGCCAGCAGTCTATCTCCAGGGGGCGCGTACTATGGCTACACCTTC.

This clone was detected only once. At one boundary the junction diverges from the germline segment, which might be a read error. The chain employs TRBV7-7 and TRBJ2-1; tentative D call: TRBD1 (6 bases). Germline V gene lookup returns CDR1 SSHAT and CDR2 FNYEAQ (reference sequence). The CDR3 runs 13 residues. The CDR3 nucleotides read TGTGCTAGCAGCCCGAGGGGGTGGGATGAGCAGTTCTTC. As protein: CASSPRGWDEQFF.

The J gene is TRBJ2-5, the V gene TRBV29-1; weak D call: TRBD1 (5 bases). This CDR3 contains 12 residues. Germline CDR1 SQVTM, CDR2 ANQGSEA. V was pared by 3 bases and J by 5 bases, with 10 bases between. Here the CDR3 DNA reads TGCAGCGTTGACAGGGTCGGGGAGACCCAGTACTTC. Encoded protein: CSVDRVGETQYF.

CDR3 amino acids: CASSRGGTAQETQYF. The CDR3 DNA reads as TGTGCCAGCAGTCGGGGAGGGACGGCTCAAGAGACCCAGTACTTC. The chain is built from TRBV6-5 and TRBJ2-5; 7 nucleotides line up with TRBD2. The CDR3 has 15 amino acids. CDR1 and CDR2 from the germline V gene are MNHEY and SVGAGI. J was trimmed by 2 bases and V by 5 bases; bases with no gene match: 8.

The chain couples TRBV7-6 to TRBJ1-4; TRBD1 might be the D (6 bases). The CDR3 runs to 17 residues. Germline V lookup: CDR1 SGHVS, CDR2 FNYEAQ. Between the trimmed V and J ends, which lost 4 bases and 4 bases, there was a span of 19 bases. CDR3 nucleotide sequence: TGTGCCAGCAGCTCCTCGGGGTGGGGGCGCTTTAATGAAAAACTGTTTTTT. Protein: CASSSSGWGRFNEKLFF.

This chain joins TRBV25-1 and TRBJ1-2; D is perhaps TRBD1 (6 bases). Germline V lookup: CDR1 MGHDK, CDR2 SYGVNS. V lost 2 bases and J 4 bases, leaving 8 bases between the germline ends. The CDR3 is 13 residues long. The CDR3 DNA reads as TGTGCCAGCAGTGAAAGGGACATCTATGGCTACACCTTC. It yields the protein CASSERDIYGYTF.

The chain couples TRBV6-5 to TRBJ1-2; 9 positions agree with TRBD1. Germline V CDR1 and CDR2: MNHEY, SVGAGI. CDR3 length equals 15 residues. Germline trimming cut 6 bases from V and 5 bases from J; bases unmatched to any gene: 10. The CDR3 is CASSKYRGLDYGYTF. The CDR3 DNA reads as TGTGCCAGCAGCAAATACAGGGGGCTAGATTATGGCTACACCTTC.

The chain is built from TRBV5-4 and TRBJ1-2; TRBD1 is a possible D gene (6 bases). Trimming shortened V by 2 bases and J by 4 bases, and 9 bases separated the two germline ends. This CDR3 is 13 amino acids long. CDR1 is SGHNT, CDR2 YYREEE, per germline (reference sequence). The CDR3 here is CASSLGGSYGYTF. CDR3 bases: TGTGCCAGCAGCTTAGGGGGATCCTATGGCTACACCTTC.

CDR3 nucleotide sequence: TGTGCCAGCAGTTACCGAGCCGGGGAGCTGTTTTTT. Its translation: CASSYRAGELFF. This sequence joins TRBV28 and TRBJ2-2, with D unclear. The CDR3 consists of 12 residues. The V end was cut by 4 bases, the J end by 6 bases, with 6 bases between. Germline assignment: CDR1 MDHEN and CDR2 SYDVKM.

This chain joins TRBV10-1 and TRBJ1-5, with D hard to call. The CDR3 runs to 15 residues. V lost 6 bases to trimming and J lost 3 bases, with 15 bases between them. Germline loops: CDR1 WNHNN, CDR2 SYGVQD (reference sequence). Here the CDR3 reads CASRSSSSPNQPQHF. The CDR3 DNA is TGCGCCAGCAGAAGTAGCAGTTCACCCAATCAGCCCCAGCATTTT.

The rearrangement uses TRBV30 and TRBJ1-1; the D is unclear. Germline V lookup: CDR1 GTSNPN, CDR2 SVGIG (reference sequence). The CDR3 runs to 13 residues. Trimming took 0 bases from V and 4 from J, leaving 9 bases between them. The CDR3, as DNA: TGTGCCTGGAGTGTGAGGTTGGGCACTGAAGCTTTCTTT. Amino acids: CAWSVRLGTEAFF.

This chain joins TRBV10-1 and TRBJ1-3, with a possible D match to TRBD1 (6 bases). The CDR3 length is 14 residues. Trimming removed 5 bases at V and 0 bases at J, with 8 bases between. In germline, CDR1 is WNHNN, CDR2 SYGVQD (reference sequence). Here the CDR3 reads CASSSDSSGNTIYF. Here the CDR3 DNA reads TGCGCCAGCAGTTCGGACAGCTCTGGAAACACCATATATTTT.

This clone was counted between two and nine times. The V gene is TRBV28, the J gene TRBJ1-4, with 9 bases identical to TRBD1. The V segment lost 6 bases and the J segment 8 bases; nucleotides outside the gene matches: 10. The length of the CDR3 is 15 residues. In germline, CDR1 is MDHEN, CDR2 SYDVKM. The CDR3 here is CASSRSGTGKEKLFF. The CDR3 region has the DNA TGTGCCAGCAGCAGATCCGGGACAGGGAAAGAAAAACTGTTTTTT.

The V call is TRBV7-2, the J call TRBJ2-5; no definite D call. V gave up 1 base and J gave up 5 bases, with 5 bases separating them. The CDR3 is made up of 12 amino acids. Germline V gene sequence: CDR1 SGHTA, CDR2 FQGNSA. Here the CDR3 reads CASSLGPETQYF. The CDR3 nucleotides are TGTGCCAGCAGCTTAGGGCCGGAGACCCAGTACTTC.

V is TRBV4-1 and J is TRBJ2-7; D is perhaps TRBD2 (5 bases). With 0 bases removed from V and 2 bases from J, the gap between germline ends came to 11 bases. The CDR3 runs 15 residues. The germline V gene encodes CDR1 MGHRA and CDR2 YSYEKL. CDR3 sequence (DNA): TGCGCCAGCAGCCAAGACGGTCACGGGACCTACGAGCAGTACTTC. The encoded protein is CASSQDGHGTYEQYF.